This T cell receptor beta chain was obtained from a study of cytomegalovirus exposure and HLA in healthy donors. Trimming removed 1 base from V and 4 bases from J, with 13 bases in between. The CDR3 loop spans 15 amino acids. Germline CDR1 and CDR2: MNHNS and SASEGT. Vbeta (60) and Jbeta (13) primers were used in the PCR. Repertoires were generated with immunoSEQ multiplex PCR, while TCRdb's copy carries only in-frame clones and drops some. The sample shows about 230,000 clones, approximately 81% of them seen only once. The J gene is TRBJ2-5, the V gene TRBV6-1; D gene unclear. The source is a human donor in good health. The sample comprised PBMCs. CDR3 in amino acids: CASSEGSSRLETQYF. CDR3 nucleotides: TGTGCCAGCAGTGAAGGATCTAGTCGGTTAGAGACCCAGTACTTC.